Below, one T cell receptor (beta chain) is given with its context. What it binds is unknown. This sample is drawn from a study of blood T cells in healthy people across ages. Study findings and constraints: TCR beta diversity, measured per million T cells, fell in a roughly linear way with age. CMV infection status of these donors was not known.

Trimming stripped 5 bases from V and 6 bases from J, with 14 bases between. The CDR3 totals 12 residues. Looked up from germline, CDR1 is SQVTM and CDR2 is ANQGSEA. Alongside a J-beta primer mix, a sample-barcoded 5' primer served in a second PCR lasting 7 to 11 cycles. Template switching added a 12-random-nucleotide identifier to every cDNA molecule. TCRdb fed the 5' RACE reads into MiXCR, producing one record per CDR3 protein. The data hold hundreds of thousands of distinct CDR3 sequences, with about 30% observed a single time. V usage is TRBV29-1 and J usage is TRBJ2-7; possible D gene TRBD1, 5 bases. The sequenced sample was blood. This clonotype was obtained from a woman aged 80 or over in good health. The CDR3 reads CSVNRQQGEQYF. CDR3 coding DNA: TGCAGCGTTAATAGGCAGCAGGGCGAGCAGTACTTC.